The 18 T cell receptor beta chains reported below all come from one sample, sequenced in a study of HIV-infected patients and healthy controls. TCRdb independently ran MiXCR on the 5' RACE reads; one entry per CDR3 protein. The data show some 70,000 distinct CDR3 sequences, about 19% seen once. Sequenced sample: CD4+ T cells from blood. These receptors all come from a human donor in good health.

This clonotype was seen repeatedly, ten times or more. This chain links TRBV9 with TRBJ2-3, with D tentatively TRBD2 (9 bases). This CDR3 is built from 20 residues. Germline V lookup: CDR1 SGDLS, CDR2 YYNGEE. V was trimmed by 4 bases and J by 3 bases, leaving 30 bases between them. The CDR3 region is CASSPTYRTGTSFGTDTQYF. In nucleotides, the CDR3 is TGTGCCAGCAGCCCTACGTATCGGACAGGGACTAGCTTCGGTACAGATACGCAGTATTTT.

The rearrangement links TRBV5-1 to TRBJ1-5; D is possibly TRBD1 (5 bases). Germline V gene sequence: CDR1 SGHRS, CDR2 YFSETQ. The V end was cut by 0 bases, the J end by 4 bases, with 11 bases between. The length of the CDR3 is 15 residues. This CDR3 is CASSLDGGWNQPQHF. The CDR3 bases are TGCGCCAGCAGCTTGGACGGGGGGTGGAATCAGCCCCAGCATTTT. The full variable domain, its missing parts supplied by reference TRBV5-1 and TRBJ1-5, is KAGVTQTPRYLIKTRGQQVTLSCSPISGHRSVSWYQQTPGQGLQFLFEYFSETQRNKGNFPGRFSGRQFSNSRSEMNVSTLELGDSALYLCASSLDGGWNQPQHFGDGTRLSIL.

This clonotype was seen ten or more times. CDR3 DNA: TGTGCCAGCAGTTTAGGGGGTGCGGGAGGGACCTACAATGAGCAGTTCTTC. This translates into CASSLGGAGGTYNEQFF. The chain is built from TRBV12-3 or TRBV12-4 and TRBJ2-1, with 9 bases lining up with TRBD2. V gave up 1 base and J gave up 2 bases; unmatched junction bases: 6. The CDR3 extends over 17 amino acids.

At least ten counts were recorded for this clonotype. The chain joins TRBV6-4 to TRBJ1-1, with 9 bases matching TRBD1. After removal of 4 bases from V and 1 base from J, the junction contained 4 bases not matched to a gene. CDR3 length: 15 residues. The germline CDR1 and CDR2 sequences are MRHNA and SNTAGT. CDR3 sequence reads: CASSASTGGNTEAFF. DNA for the CDR3: TGTGCCAGCAGTGCGTCGACAGGGGGGAACACTGAAGCTTTCTTT.

This clonotype has ten or more counts. The rearrangement joins TRBV15 to TRBJ1-5; maybe TRBD1 (5 bases). In germline, CDR1 is LNHNV, CDR2 YYDKDF (reference sequence). This CDR3 is built from 16 residues. Trimming shortened V by 1 base and J by 0 bases, and 10 bases separated the two germline ends. The CDR3 loop reads CATSRGWGGSNQPQHF. DNA for the CDR3: TGTGCCACCAGCAGAGGATGGGGGGGTAGCAATCAGCCCCAGCATTTT.

There are many counts of this clonotype. The chain employs TRBV6-1 and TRBJ2-3; the D gene could be TRBD1 or TRBD2 (5 bases each). The CDR3 covers 15 residues. V was trimmed by 2 bases and J by 2 bases, leaving 11 bases between them. Germline V gene lookup returns CDR1 MNHNS and CDR2 SASEGT. The CDR3: CASSEPGRTTDTQYF. CDR3 bases: TGTGCCAGCAGTGAACCGGGACGGACCACAGATACGCAGTATTTT.

The V call is TRBV6-2 or TRBV6-3, the J call TRBJ2-7; D may correspond to TRBD1 or TRBD2 (5 bases each). Trimming removed 8 bases from V and 5 bases from J, with 10 bases in between. Germline assignment: CDR1 MNHEY and CDR2 SVGEGT. This CDR3 has 11 amino acids. This CDR3 reads CASLTADEQYF. The CDR3 region has the DNA TGTGCCAGCCTGACAGCGGACGAGCAGTACTTC.

The rearrangement links TRBV5-1 to TRBJ2-6, with D perhaps assigned TRBD1 or TRBD2 (5 bases each). This CDR3 is 18 amino acids long. V lost 1 base and J 1 base, leaving 15 bases between the germline ends. CDR1 is SGHRS, CDR2 YFSETQ, per germline. Here the CDR3 reads CASSLYGDVKSGANVLTF. The DNA for the CDR3 is TGCGCCAGCAGCTTGTACGGGGACGTGAAATCTGGGGCCAACGTCCTGACTTTC. Together with reference TRBV5-1 and TRBJ2-6, the CDR3 gives the full variable domain: KAGVTQTPRYLIKTRGQQVTLSCSPISGHRSVSWYQQTPGQGLQFLFEYFSETQRNKGNFPGRFSGRQFSNSRSEMNVSTLELGDSALYLCASSLYGDVKSGANVLTFGAGSRLTVL.

This chain links TRBV5-1 with TRBJ2-3, with D perhaps being TRBD1 or TRBD2 (6 bases each). V shed 0 bases and J shed 4 bases, with 15 bases lying between them. CDR1 is SGHRS, CDR2 YFSETQ, per germline. The CDR3 contains 16 residues. CDR3 loop: CASSLEGGRGADTQYF. The CDR3 DNA follows: TGCGCCAGCAGCTTGGAGGGGGGTCGTGGCGCAGATACGCAGTATTTT.

Ten or more counts support this clonotype. The rearrangement joins TRBV29-1 to TRBJ2-5; D remains unclear. With 4 bases removed from V and 0 bases from J, the gap between germline ends came to 12 bases. The CDR3 has 14 amino acids. Germline assignment: CDR1 SQVTM and CDR2 ANQGSEA. The CDR3 DNA reads TGCAGCGTTGTTCCGGAAAGGTACCAAGAGACCCAGTACTTC. Protein: CSVVPERYQETQYF.

The table lists this clonotype with many counts. V usage is TRBV7-9 and J usage is TRBJ1-1; TRBD1 is a possible D gene (5 bases). Per germline, CDR1 SEHNR and CDR2 FQNEAQ (reference sequence). The V gene lost 2 bases and the J gene lost 1 base, with 14 bases spanning the gap. This CDR3 comprises 16 residues. The CDR3 loop reads CASSLSGGEENTEAFF. The CDR3, as DNA: TGTGCCAGCAGCTTAAGTGGGGGGGAGGAGAACACTGAAGCTTTCTTT.

This clonotype was recorded many times. V and J are TRBV12-3 or TRBV12-4 and TRBJ2-7; perhaps D is TRBD1 or TRBD2 (5 bases each). V was shortened by 5 bases and J by 0 bases, with 14 bases between the two germline ends. This CDR3 has 15 amino acids. The CDR3 region has the DNA TGTGCCAGCAGTCCTCGGGACGGTACCTCCTACGAGCAGTACTTC. This translates into CASSPRDGTSYEQYF.

Only a few counts were recorded for this clonotype. The rearrangement links TRBV4-1 to TRBJ1-6, with unresolved D. V was shortened by 2 bases and J by 0 bases, with 14 bases between the two germline ends. This CDR3 has 18 amino acids. The germline gives CDR1 MGHRA, CDR2 YSYEKL. CDR3 sequence reads: CASSQLRTASSYNSPLHF. DNA of the CDR3: TGCGCCAGCAGCCAATTACGGACTGCGAGCTCCTATAATTCACCCCTCCACTTT.

V is TRBV20-1 and J is TRBJ2-3, with a possible D match to TRBD1 (6 bases). The germline gives CDR1 DFQATT, CDR2 SNEGSKA (reference sequence). CDR3 length equals 14 residues. Trimming took 5 bases from V and 4 from J, leaving 16 bases between them. The CDR3 loop reads CSAPTGRVADTQYF. As DNA, the CDR3 is TGCAGTGCTCCTACAGGGCGGGTCGCAGATACGCAGTATTTT.

The CDR3 DNA reads as TGTGCCAGCAGCTTAGGGTCGTTGTGGTCCAGGGCCACAGATACGCAGTATTTT. It yields the protein CASSLGSLWSRATDTQYF. This chain connects TRBV11-2 to TRBJ2-3; D possibly corresponds to TRBD1 (5 bases). The CDR3 has 18 residues. Deletions cut 1 base from V and 2 bases from J, with 19 bases between. Germline V CDR1 and CDR2: SGHAT, FQNNGV.

In its sample, this clonotype was seen a few times. The chain couples TRBV7-2 to TRBJ2-3; no clear D. Looked up from germline, CDR1 is SGHTA and CDR2 is FQGNSA. This CDR3 is built from 16 residues. Trimming pared 3 bases from V and 2 bases from J, leaving 15 bases between. For the CDR3, the DNA is TGTGCCAGCAGCTTCATGACATCTGGGGTCACAGATACGCAGTATTTT. Encoded protein: CASSFMTSGVTDTQYF.

The CDR3 nucleotides are TGTGCCACCAGTGACCCGGGACAGGAGAATCAGCCCCAGCATTTT. It specifies CATSDPGQENQPQHF. This rearrangement joins TRBV24-1 to TRBJ1-5; 8 bases map to TRBD1. Trimming cost V 4 bases and J 4 bases; bases outside gene matches: 5. Germline V CDR1 and CDR2: KGHDR, SFDVKD. The CDR3 runs to 15 residues.

In this sample, this clonotype turned up many times. The V and J genes are TRBV6-1 and TRBJ1-1; 7 bases agree with TRBD1. Germline CDR1 MNHNS, CDR2 SASEGT. This CDR3 has 15 amino acids. Unmatched junction bases numbered 7, after V lost 5 bases and J lost 1 base. CDR3 nucleotide sequence: TGTGCCAGCAGTTCCTACGGGACAGAGAACACTGAAGCTTTCTTT. Translating it yields CASSSYGTENTEAFF.